A single sample is the source of the 27 T cell receptor beta chains below, sequenced in a study of memory CD4+ T cells and cytomegalovirus serostatus. Generated by immunoSEQ multiplex PCR, the TCRdb table keeps only in-frame clones and is missing some. This sample has just under 95,000 clones, with about 80% found just once. The sort gate was single viable CD3+CD4+CD8-CD45RO+ cells for memory CD4+ T cells. The source material was memory CD4+ T cells from blood. These receptors originate from an adult in good health and CMV-seropositive.

The rearrangement joins TRBV27 to TRBJ2-1, with 12 bases that match TRBD2. With V trimmed by 7 bases and J by 2 bases, 12 bases remained unmatched. Germline V lookup: CDR1 MNHEY, CDR2 SMNVEV (reference sequence). The CDR3 length is 18 residues. CDR3 in amino acids: CASTRRLAGGLTYNEQFF. DNA for the CDR3: TGTGCCAGCACCAGGCGGCTAGCGGGAGGGCTGACCTACAATGAGCAGTTCTTC.

The rearrangement uses TRBV7-9 and TRBJ2-5, with TRBD2 as a possible D gene (5 bases). The CDR3 consists of 13 residues. CDR1 is SEHNR and CDR2 is FQNEAQ in the germline V gene (reference sequence). V shed 6 bases and J shed 6 bases, with 14 bases lying between them. DNA for the CDR3: TGTGCCAGCAGTCCTAGCTGGGCAAAGACCCAGTACTTC. Protein product: CASSPSWAKTQYF. Drawing the rest from reference TRBV7-9 and TRBJ2-5, the complete variable domain is DTGVSQNPRHKITKRGQNVTFRCDPISEHNRLYWYRQTLGQGPEFLTYFQNEAQLEKSRLLSDRFSAERPKGSFSTLEIQRTEQGDSAMYLCASSPSWAKTQYFGPGTRLLVL.

The genes are TRBV5-1 and TRBJ2-1; 10 bases map to TRBD2. Per the germline V gene, CDR1 is SGHRS and CDR2 is YFSETQ. The V gene end was trimmed by 2 bases and the J gene end by 5 bases; junction bases not matched to a gene: 4. The CDR3 has 15 amino acids. CDR3 residues: CASSFQGLANNEQFF. The DNA of the CDR3 is TGCGCCAGCAGCTTTCAGGGACTAGCGAACAATGAGCAGTTCTTC.

The V gene is TRBV4-2, the J gene TRBJ1-1, with D possibly TRBD1 on 6 matching bases. Germline CDR1 is LGHNA and CDR2 is YNFKEQ. The CDR3 extends over 14 amino acids. Trimming stripped 1 base from V and 5 bases from J, with 11 bases between. In DNA, the CDR3 is TGTGCCAGCAGCCAAGGGGACATGGGGACTGAAGCTTTCTTT. Encoded protein: CASSQGDMGTEAFF.

The rearrangement links TRBV7-3 to TRBJ2-2; 15 bases fit TRBD2. This CDR3 has 16 amino acids. The J segment lost 6 bases and the V segment lost 5 bases, leaving 4 bases of the junction unmatched. The germline V gene has CDR1 SGHTA and CDR2 FQGTGA. The DNA for the CDR3 is TGTGCCAGCAGCATGGGACTAGCGGGAGGAGCCGGGGAGCTGTTTTTT. Residues: CASSMGLAGGAGELFF.

The chain recombines TRBV6-1 with TRBJ1-5; the D is unclear. Germline loops: CDR1 MNHNS, CDR2 SASEGT. This CDR3 has 13 amino acids. V was cut by 6 bases and J by 6 bases, with 12 bases left in between. In DNA form, the CDR3 reads TGTGCCAGCAGGAAGGAGTATGGTCAGCCCCAGCATTTT. This gives the protein CASRKEYGQPQHF.

V and J are TRBV28 and TRBJ2-7; 7 bases are shared with TRBD2. Germline V gene data show CDR1 as MDHEN and CDR2 as SYDVKM. The CDR3 totals 15 residues. The junction had 6 bases not matched to a gene; V was cut back by 3 bases and J by 1 base. The CDR3 coding sequence is TGTGCCAGCAGTTTGGGGGGAGGGAGGTCCTACGAGCAGTACTTC. Amino acid sequence: CASSLGGGRSYEQYF. Using reference TRBV28 and TRBJ2-7 for the parts outside the CDR3, the full variable domain is DVKVTQSSRYLVKRTGEKVFLECVQDMDHENMFWYRQDPGLGLRLIYFSYDVKMKEKGDIPEGYSVSREKKERFSLILESASTNQTSMYLCASSLGGGRSYEQYFGPGTRLTVT.

This clone was found once. CDR3 in amino acids: CASSPRLFADTQYF. CDR3 DNA: TGTGCCAGTAGTCCCCGGTTATTTGCGGATACGCAGTATTTT. This chain connects TRBV19 to TRBJ2-3; D is uncertain. Trimming removed 5 bases from V and 6 bases from J, with 15 bases in between. Germline V gene sequence: CDR1 LNHDA, CDR2 SQIVND (reference sequence). CDR3 length: 14 amino acids.

The chain combines TRBV25-1 with TRBJ1-1, with 12 bases that match TRBD1. CDR1 is MGHDK, CDR2 SYGVNS, per germline. V shed 5 bases and J 4 bases; nucleotides not matched to a gene: 5. This CDR3 region has 15 residues. The DNA of the CDR3 is TGTGCCAGCAGTAGTGCGGGACAGGGGGCCACTGAAGCTTTCTTT. Its protein is CASSSAGQGATEAFF.

This rearrangement joins TRBV7-2 to TRBJ2-3; 7 nucleotides match TRBD2. Germline CDR1 reads SGHTA; CDR2 reads FQGNSA. This CDR3 is 14 amino acids long. The J segment lost 7 bases and the V segment lost 5 bases, leaving 9 bases of the junction unmatched. The CDR3 loop is CASSPRSGRNTQYF. The CDR3 nucleotides are TGTGCCAGCAGCCCCCGTAGCGGGCGAAATACGCAGTATTTT.

The chain is built from TRBV5-4 and TRBJ1-1; 9 bases map to TRBD1. The CDR3 length is 13 residues. Germline V gives CDR1 SGHNT, CDR2 YYREEE (reference sequence). Trimming took 3 bases from V and 13 from J; bases not matched to a gene: 10. Here the CDR3 reads CASSSFGTGFVFF. CDR3 sequence (DNA): TGTGCCAGCAGCTCCTTCGGGACAGGGTTTGTTTTCTTT.

The chain has TRBV9 and TRBJ2-3; no firm D call. Germline CDR1 is SGDLS and CDR2 is YYNGEE. The CDR3 spans 14 residues. V was shortened by 0 bases and J by 3 bases, with 8 bases between the two germline ends. The CDR3 here is CASSVGPATDTQYF. CDR3 sequence (DNA): TGTGCCAGCAGCGTAGGGCCAGCAACAGATACGCAGTATTTT.

The gene calls are TRBV7-8 and TRBJ2-3; D is perhaps TRBD1 or TRBD2 (6 bases each). This CDR3 is 17 amino acids long. CDR1 and CDR2 from the germline V gene are SGHVS and FQNEAQ. V lost 7 bases and J lost 1, with 21 bases in between. As DNA, the CDR3 is TGTGCCAGCACCCCGTATCCCGGGGGCGCCGGCACAGATACGCAGTATTTT. Its protein product is CASTPYPGGAGTDTQYF.

The chain uses TRBV11-2 and TRBJ2-4; D is ambiguous. The CDR3 has 16 residues. Trimming shortened V by 0 bases and J by 0 bases, and 9 bases separated the two germline ends. Germline CDR1 and CDR2: SGHAT and FQNNGV. CDR3: CASSLDSGLAKNIQYF. As DNA, the CDR3 is TGTGCCAGCAGCTTAGATTCCGGATTAGCCAAAAACATTCAGTACTTC.

V is TRBV7-9 and J is TRBJ2-3; 13 nucleotides align to TRBD2. This CDR3 is 16 amino acids long. The germline V gene encodes CDR1 SEHNR and CDR2 FQNEAQ (reference sequence). V shed 5 bases and J 5 bases; nucleotides not matched to a gene: 7. In DNA, the CDR3 is TGTGCCAGCAGCAAAAGACTAGCGGGGGGCGTAGATACGCAGTATTTT. The encoded protein is CASSKRLAGGVDTQYF.

The chain carries TRBV15 and TRBJ2-7; unclear D gene. The CDR3 totals 14 residues. The V and J ends lost 0 bases and 3 bases respectively, with 9 bases between them. Germline values: CDR1 LNHNV, CDR2 YYDKDF (reference sequence). CDR3 DNA sequence: TGTGCCACCAGCAGAGATAAGGAGTTCTACGAGCAGTACTTC. Protein: CATSRDKEFYEQYF.

The V call is TRBV6-5, the J call TRBJ2-7; D is undetermined. The CDR3 contains 13 residues. CDR1 is MNHEY, CDR2 SVGAGI, per germline. Trimming stripped 6 bases from V and 3 bases from J, with 12 bases between. The CDR3 nucleotides are TGTGCCAGCAGAAAGAACCTCCTCTACGAGCAGTACTTC. Its translation is CASRKNLLYEQYF.

This clone was found once. The chain joins TRBV28 to TRBJ2-5; 10 bases are shared with TRBD2. The CDR3 sequence is 18 residues long. Germline V lookup: CDR1 MDHEN, CDR2 SYDVKM. V lost 7 bases to trimming and J lost 5 bases; unmatched junction nucleotides: 19. This CDR3 reads CASTLGASGSRGRETQYF. The DNA of the CDR3 is TGTGCCAGCACTCTAGGGGCTAGCGGGAGCAGGGGGAGGGAGACCCAGTACTTC.

This chain uses TRBV18 with TRBJ1-2, with D perhaps TRBD1 (5 bases). The CDR3 sequence is 14 residues long. Germline V gene sequence: CDR1 KGHSH, CDR2 LQKENI. V was cut by 6 bases and J by 8 bases, with 19 bases left in between. The CDR3 DNA follows: TGTGCCAGCTCGCGGGACCCTAATACGATCGGCTACACCTTC. The encoded protein is CASSRDPNTIGYTF.

This rearrangement joins TRBV2 to TRBJ1-1, with 8 positions matching TRBD1. The CDR3 runs to 14 residues. V trimming: 5 bases; J trimming: 3 bases; junction bases outside the gene matches: 5. Per germline, CDR1 SNHLY and CDR2 FYNNEI. CDR3 DNA: TGTGCCAGCAGTAGACAGGGGACGTACACTGAAGCTTTCTTT. It translates to CASSRQGTYTEAFF. The full variable domain, with the rest looked up from reference TRBV2 and TRBJ1-1, is EPEVTQTPSHQVTQMGQEVILRCVPISNHLYFYWYRQILGQKVEFLVSFYNNEISEKSEIFDDQFSVERPDGSNFTLKIRSTKLEDSAMYFCASSRQGTYTEAFFGQGTRLTVV.

CDR3 region: CASSLARAQFF. Here the CDR3 DNA reads TGTGCCAGCAGCTTAGCGCGGGCACAGTTCTTC. The gene calls are TRBV7-8 and TRBJ2-1; tentatively, D is TRBD2 (5 bases). The CDR3 sequence is 11 residues long. Germline CDR1 is SGHVS and CDR2 is FQNEAQ. With 0 bases removed from V and 13 bases from J, the gap between germline ends came to 7 bases. The full variable domain, its missing parts supplied by reference TRBV7-8 and TRBJ2-1, is GAGVSQSPRYKVAKRGQDVALRCDPISGHVSLFWYQQALGQGPEFLTYFQNEAQLDKSGLPSDRFFAERPEGSVSTLKIQRTQQEDSAVYLCASSLARAQFFGPGTRLTVL.

In nucleotides, the CDR3 is TGTGCCATCAGTGAGTCCCCAACGGGAGGCTACGAGCAGTACTTC. Translating it yields CAISESPTGGYEQYF. The gene calls are TRBV10-3 and TRBJ2-7; 7 positions agree with TRBD2. Germline V CDR1 and CDR2: ENHRY, SYGVKD. V lost 0 bases to trimming and J lost 3 bases; unmatched junction nucleotides: 5. The CDR3 length is 15 residues.

This clone occurred once. V and J are TRBV28 and TRBJ2-7; TRBD1 agrees at 9 bases. The V gene end was trimmed by 3 bases and the J gene end by 7 bases; junction bases not matched to a gene: 13. Germline lookup yields CDR1 MDHEN and CDR2 SYDVKM. This CDR3 comprises 16 residues. CDR3 in amino acids: CASSFPWLDRGREQYF. The CDR3 bases are TGTGCCAGCAGTTTTCCATGGTTGGACAGGGGAAGAGAGCAGTACTTC.

Only a few counts were recorded for this clone. The V call is TRBV7-2, the J call TRBJ2-5; 10 nucleotides match TRBD1. This CDR3 is 14 amino acids long. Germline values: CDR1 SGHTA, CDR2 FQGNSA. V was pared by 5 bases and J by 7 bases, with 7 bases of the junction left unmatched. CDR3: CASSGRTGGGTQYF. CDR3 bases: TGTGCCAGCAGCGGTAGGACAGGGGGGGGGACCCAGTACTTC.

This chain connects TRBV5-1 to TRBJ2-4; 9 positions match TRBD1. Germline trimming cut 5 bases from V and 5 bases from J; bases unmatched to any gene: 8. Germline loops: CDR1 SGHRS, CDR2 YFSETQ. This CDR3 contains 15 residues. The chain's CDR3 is CASRQGTGLENIQYF. CDR3 nucleotides: TGCGCCAGCAGACAAGGGACAGGGCTAGAAAACATTCAGTACTTC.

The rearrangement links TRBV28 to TRBJ1-5; D is unresolved. The length of the CDR3 is 12 residues. Germline assignment: CDR1 MDHEN and CDR2 SYDVKM. The V end was cut by 5 bases, the J end by 7 bases, with 9 bases between. CDR3 loop: CASSPQLQPQHF. CDR3 nucleotide sequence: TGTGCCAGCAGTCCCCAGTTGCAGCCCCAGCATTTT.

The chain uses TRBV2 and TRBJ2-5; D is possibly TRBD1 or TRBD2 (5 bases each). V lost 10 bases to trimming and J lost 5 bases, with 14 bases between them. This CDR3 has 12 residues. CDR1 is SNHLY, CDR2 FYNNEI, per germline. The DNA of the CDR3 is TGTGCCACCACCCCATGGGGGGAGACCCAGTACTTC. Translated: CATTPWGETQYF.